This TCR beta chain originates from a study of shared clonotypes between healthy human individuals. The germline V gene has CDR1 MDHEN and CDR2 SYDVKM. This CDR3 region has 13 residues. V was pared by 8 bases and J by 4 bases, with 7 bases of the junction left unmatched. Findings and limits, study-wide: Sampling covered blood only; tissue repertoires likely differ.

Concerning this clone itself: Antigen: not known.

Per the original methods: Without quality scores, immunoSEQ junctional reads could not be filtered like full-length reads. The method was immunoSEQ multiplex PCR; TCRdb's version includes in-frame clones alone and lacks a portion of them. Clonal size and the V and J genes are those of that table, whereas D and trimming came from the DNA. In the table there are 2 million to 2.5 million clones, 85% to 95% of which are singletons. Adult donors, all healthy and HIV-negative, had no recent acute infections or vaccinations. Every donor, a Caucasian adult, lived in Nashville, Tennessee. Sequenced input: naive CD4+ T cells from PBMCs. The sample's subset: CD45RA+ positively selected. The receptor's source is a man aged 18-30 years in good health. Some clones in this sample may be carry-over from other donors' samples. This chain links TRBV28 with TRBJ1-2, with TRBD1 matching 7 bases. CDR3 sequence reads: CASQGGAGYGYTF. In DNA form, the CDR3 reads TGTGCCAGCCAAGGGGGCGCGGGCTATGGCTACACCTTC.